This TCR beta chain was captured in a study of Graves' ophthalmopathy and Graves' hyperthyroidism (dated by TCRdb to 2016 to 2019). At the level of the whole study: Hyperthyroidism was defined as stable when no progression to ophthalmopathy occurred within 18 months of follow-up. To explore V-J signatures that separate ophthalmopathy from hyperthyroidism, a discovery set of about 100 patients was enrolled, consisting of approximately 45 with ophthalmopathy and around 57 with stable hyperthyroidism. After sampling, hyperthyroidism patients received methimazole starting at 30 mg daily, and ophthalmopathy patients received high-dose intravenous methylprednisolone. In more than five hyperthyroidism patients, T-cell repertoires of thyroid tissue and blood were compared. An independent validation cohort comprised 18 hyperthyroidism patients and about 16 patients who later progressed from hyperthyroidism to ophthalmopathy. In total, approximately 130 blood samples were TCR-sequenced: 40 to 45 ophthalmopathy, about 75 hyperthyroidism and roughly 17 hyperthyroidism-to-ophthalmopathy patients. The study used signatures of the TCR beta repertoire to tell Graves' ophthalmopathy apart from Graves' hyperthyroidism and to predict which patients would progress to ophthalmopathy.

The hyperthyroidism patients were 18 to 65 years old and newly diagnosed, with a disease duration of less than 2 months. Patients were excluded if they had other autoimmune diseases, uncontrolled infections, pregnancy or lactation. Clinical symptoms, serum thyroxine, TRAb, thyroid ultrasound and orbital computed tomography formed the basis of the diagnosis. Total RNA was extracted using Trizol reagent, and RNA quality was checked on an Agilent 2100 Bioanalyzer. Unmatched junction bases come to 5, with V trimmed by 1 base and J by 0 bases. For CDR1 and CDR2, the germline V gene lists SQVTM and ANQGSEA. The CDR3, cysteine through phenylalanine, is 15 amino acids long. Only the CDR3 DNA stays, 45 bases, in frame from base 1. Results the study describes overall, beyond this receptor: Ophthalmopathy was separated from stable hyperthyroidism by the 13-signature model with more than 85% sensitivity and roughly 82% specificity in cross-validation and with 80%/75% in the test set. In validation, the model predicted ophthalmopathy progression with more than 70% sensitivity and 72.22% specificity; roughly eleven predicted patients were CT-confirmed with GO in a median of around 6 months. No statistical method was used to predetermine the sample size, and group allocation was not hidden from the investigators. Among expanded thyroid clonotypes with frequency above 0.001, most also showed up in blood, which suggests that blood repertoires may reflect the thyroid immune response.

This clonotype was seen ten or more times. What this receptor recognizes is not known. There are no base qualities to consult, and no much larger clone falls within one base. For repertoire sequencing, the TCR beta CDR3 regions were amplified from RNA transcripts. HTBI primers and the Qiagen OneStep RT-PCR kit were used in a first-round RT-PCR, which was followed by a second-round multiplex PCR, size selection and purification. Sequencing of the libraries was carried out on an Illumina HiSeq2000 in paired-end mode with 100 bp reads. The authors' analysis ran thus. SOAPnuke was used to process the reads, throwing out any read that had adapters, had uncalled bases, had a mean Phred below 15, or lacked an exact constant-primer or identifier match. COPE v1.2.5 was used to merge the high-quality paired reads. Each unique nucleotide sequence was treated as a clonotype, and MiTCR v1.1 was used to align the clonotypes to the IMGT TRB V, D and J references. Only V-J combinations with frequency above 0.0001 were analysed, covering 99.2% of repertoires. A TCR clonal expansion and chaos score per V-J combination was defined as the ratio of F50 clonal expansion to chaos observed in the TCRdist matrix. Welch's t-statistics and random forest were used to narrow the features down to around 12 V-J combinations, which were then fed into a naive Bayes classifier. The similarity between thyroid and blood repertoires was quantified using the Morisita-Horn index. TCRdb redid the processing of the public reads, applying fastp at Q25 and MiXCR, and retained in-frame beta chains. Identical CDR3 protein sequences are pooled into one entry, listed with their most common genes and DNA. These V and J calls rely on TCRdb rather than the paper's analysis. The sample records around 1,000,000 distinct CDR3 sequences, about 38% of which are singletons. The ten largest clones take up around 10% of the sample.

The TCR sequence derives from an adult man with Graves' hyperthyroidism. The rearranged segments are TRBV29-1 and TRBJ1-1; 7 nucleotides in the junction match TRBD1. The sample was peripheral blood or thyroid tissue (not recorded which). The CDR3: CSVEGGQTMNTEAFF. In nucleotide form, the sequence is TGCAGCGTTGAAGGGGGACAGACCATGAACACTGAAGCTTTCTTT. The CDR3 plus the reference TRBV29-1 and TRBJ1-1 genes for the other parts give the full variable domain: SAVISQKPSRDICQRGTSLTIQCQVDSQVTMMFWYRQQPGQSLTLIATANQGSEATYESGFVIDKFPISRPNLTFSTLTVSNMSPEDSSIYLCSVEGGQTMNTEAFFGQGTRLTVV.